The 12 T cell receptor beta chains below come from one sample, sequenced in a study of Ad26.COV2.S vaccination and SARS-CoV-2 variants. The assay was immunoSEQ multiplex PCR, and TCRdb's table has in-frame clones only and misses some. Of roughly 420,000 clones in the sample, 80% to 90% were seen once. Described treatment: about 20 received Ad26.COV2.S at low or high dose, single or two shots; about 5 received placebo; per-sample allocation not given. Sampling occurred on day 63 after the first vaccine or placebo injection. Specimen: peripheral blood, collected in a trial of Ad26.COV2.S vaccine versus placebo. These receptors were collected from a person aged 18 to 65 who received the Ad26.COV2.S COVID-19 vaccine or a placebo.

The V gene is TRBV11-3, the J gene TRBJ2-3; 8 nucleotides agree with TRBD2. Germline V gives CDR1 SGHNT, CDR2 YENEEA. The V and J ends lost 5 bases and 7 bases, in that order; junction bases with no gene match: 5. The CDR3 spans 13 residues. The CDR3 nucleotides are TGTGCCAGCAGCGTGACTAGCGTTAATACGCAGTATTTT. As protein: CASSVTSVNTQYF. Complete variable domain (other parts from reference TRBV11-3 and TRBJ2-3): EAGVVQSPRYKIIEKKQPVAFWCNPISGHNTLYWYLQNLGQGPELLIRYENEEAVDDSQLPKDRFSAERLKGVDSTLKIQPAELGDSAVYLCASSVTSVNTQYFGPGTRLTVL.

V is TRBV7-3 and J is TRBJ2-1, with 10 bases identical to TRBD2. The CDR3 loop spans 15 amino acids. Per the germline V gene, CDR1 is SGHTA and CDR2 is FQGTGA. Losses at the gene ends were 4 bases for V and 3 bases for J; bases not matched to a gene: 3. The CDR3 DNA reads TGTGCCAGCAGCTGGGCTAGCGGGGGCTACAATGAGCAGTTCTTC. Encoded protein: CASSWASGGYNEQFF. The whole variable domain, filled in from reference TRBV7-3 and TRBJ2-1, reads GAGVSQTPSNKVTEKGKYVELRCDPISGHTALYWYRQSLGQGPEFLIYFQGTGAADDSGLPNDRFFAVRPEGSVSTLKIQRTERGDSAVYLCASSWASGGYNEQFFGPGTRLTVL.

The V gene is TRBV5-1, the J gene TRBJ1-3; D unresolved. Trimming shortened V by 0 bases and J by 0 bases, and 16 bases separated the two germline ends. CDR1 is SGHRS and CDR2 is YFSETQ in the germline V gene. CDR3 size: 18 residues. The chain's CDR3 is CASSLGPTPQYSGNTIYF. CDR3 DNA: TGCGCCAGCAGCTTGGGGCCGACTCCCCAGTACTCTGGAAACACCATATATTTT.

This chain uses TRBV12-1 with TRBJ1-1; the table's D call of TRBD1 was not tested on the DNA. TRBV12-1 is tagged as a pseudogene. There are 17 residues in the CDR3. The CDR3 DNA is TGTGCCAGCAGCCCCCCGACCGGACAGGCTCTGAACACTGAAGCTTTCTTT. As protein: CASSPPTGQALNTEAFF.

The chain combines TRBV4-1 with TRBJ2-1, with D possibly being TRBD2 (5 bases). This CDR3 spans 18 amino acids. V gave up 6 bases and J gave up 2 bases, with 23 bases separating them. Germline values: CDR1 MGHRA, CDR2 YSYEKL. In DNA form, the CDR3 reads TGCGCCAGCAGTCTGAAAGGGCCGGAGGCCGGGACCTACAATGAGCAGTTCTTC. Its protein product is CASSLKGPEAGTYNEQFF.

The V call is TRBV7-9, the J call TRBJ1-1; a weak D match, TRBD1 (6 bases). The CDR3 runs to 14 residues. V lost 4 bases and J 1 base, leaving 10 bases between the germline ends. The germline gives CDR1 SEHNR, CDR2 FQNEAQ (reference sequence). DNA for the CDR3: TGTGCCAGCAGCTCCCGCAGGGGGAACACTGAAGCTTTCTTT. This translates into CASSSRRGNTEAFF. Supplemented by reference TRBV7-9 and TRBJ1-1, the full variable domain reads DTGVSQNPRHKITKRGQNVTFRCDPISEHNRLYWYRQTLGQGPEFLTYFQNEAQLEKSRLLSDRFSAERPKGSFSTLEIQRTEQGDSAMYLCASSSRRGNTEAFFGQGTRLTVV.

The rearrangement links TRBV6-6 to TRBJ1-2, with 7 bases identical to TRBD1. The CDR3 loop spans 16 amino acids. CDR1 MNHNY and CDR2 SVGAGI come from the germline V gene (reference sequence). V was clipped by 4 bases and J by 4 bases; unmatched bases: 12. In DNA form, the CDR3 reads TGTGCCAGCAGTTCGGGGGGCAGGGGGAGTCGCTATGGCTACACCTTC. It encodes CASSSGGRGSRYGYTF.

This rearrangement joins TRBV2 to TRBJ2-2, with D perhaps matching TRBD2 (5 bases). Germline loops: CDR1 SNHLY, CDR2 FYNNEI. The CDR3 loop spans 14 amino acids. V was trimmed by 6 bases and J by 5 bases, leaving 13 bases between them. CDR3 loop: CASRADWITGELFF. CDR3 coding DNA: TGTGCCAGCAGGGCGGACTGGATTACCGGGGAGCTGTTTTTT.

Here the CDR3 DNA reads TGTGCCAGCAGTTTTTTCGGGGAGCTGTTTTTT. It is translated as CASSFFGELFF. The chain links TRBV12-3 or TRBV12-4 to TRBJ2-2; D ambiguous. The CDR3 is made up of 11 amino acids. V lost 3 bases to trimming and J lost 7 bases, with 3 bases between them.

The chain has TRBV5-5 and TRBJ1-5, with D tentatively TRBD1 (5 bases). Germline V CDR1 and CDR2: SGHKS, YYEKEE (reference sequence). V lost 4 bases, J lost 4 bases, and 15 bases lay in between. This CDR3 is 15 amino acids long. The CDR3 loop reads CASSVLWGSNQPQHF. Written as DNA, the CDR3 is TGTGCCAGCAGCGTACTATGGGGGAGTAATCAGCCCCAGCATTTT.

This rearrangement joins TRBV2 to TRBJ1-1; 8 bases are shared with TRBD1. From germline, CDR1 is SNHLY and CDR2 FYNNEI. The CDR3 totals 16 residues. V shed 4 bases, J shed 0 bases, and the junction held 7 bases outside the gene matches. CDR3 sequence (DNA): TGTGCCAGCAGTGTAGGCAGGGGGCTGGTGAACACTGAAGCTTTCTTT. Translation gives CASSVGRGLVNTEAFF.

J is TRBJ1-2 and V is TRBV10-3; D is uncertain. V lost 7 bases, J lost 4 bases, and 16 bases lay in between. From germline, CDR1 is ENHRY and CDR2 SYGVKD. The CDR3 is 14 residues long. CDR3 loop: CAINDPARTYGYTF. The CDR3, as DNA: TGTGCCATCAATGACCCGGCGCGGACCTATGGCTACACCTTC.